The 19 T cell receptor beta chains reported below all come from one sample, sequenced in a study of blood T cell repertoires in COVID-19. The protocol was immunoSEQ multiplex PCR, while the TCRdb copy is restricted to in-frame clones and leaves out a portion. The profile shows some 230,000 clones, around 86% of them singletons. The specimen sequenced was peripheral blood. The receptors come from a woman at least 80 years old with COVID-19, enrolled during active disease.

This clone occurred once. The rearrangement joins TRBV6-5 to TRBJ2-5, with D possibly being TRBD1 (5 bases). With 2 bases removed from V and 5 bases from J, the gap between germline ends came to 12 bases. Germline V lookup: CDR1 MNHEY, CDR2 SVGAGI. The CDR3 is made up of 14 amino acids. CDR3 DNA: TGTGCCAGCAGTTACGGGGCCAGGGTGGAGACCCAGTACTTC. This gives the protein CASSYGARVETQYF.

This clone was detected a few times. CDR3 in amino acids: CATSRTRDSNSPLHF. CDR3 in DNA: TGTGCCACCAGCAGAACGAGGGACAGTAATTCACCCCTCCACTTT. V and J are TRBV15 and TRBJ1-6, with 7 bases matching TRBD1. Germline V gene lookup returns CDR1 LNHNV and CDR2 YYDKDF (reference sequence). With V trimmed by 2 bases and J by 6 bases, 4 bases remained unmatched. The CDR3 runs to 15 residues.

The CDR3 sequence is CASSLALSYDEQFF. The CDR3 coding sequence is TGCGCCAGCAGCTTGGCCCTCAGTTACGATGAGCAGTTCTTC. The genes are TRBV5-1 and TRBJ2-1; D is unresolved. The V end lost 0 bases, the J end lost 8 bases, and 12 bases lay between the germline ends. CDR3 length: 14 amino acids. Germline CDR1 SGHRS, CDR2 YFSETQ.

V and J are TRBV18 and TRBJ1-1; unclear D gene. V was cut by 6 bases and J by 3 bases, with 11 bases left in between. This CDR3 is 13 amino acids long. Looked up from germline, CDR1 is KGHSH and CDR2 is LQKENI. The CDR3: CASSGSQDTEAFF. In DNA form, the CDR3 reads TGTGCCAGCTCCGGGAGTCAGGACACTGAAGCTTTCTTT.

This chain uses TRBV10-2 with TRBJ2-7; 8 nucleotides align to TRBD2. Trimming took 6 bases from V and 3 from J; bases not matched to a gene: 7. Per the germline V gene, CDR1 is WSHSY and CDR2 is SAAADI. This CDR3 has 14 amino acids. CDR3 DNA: TGCGCCAGCAGGCCCGGGGGGGCTCTCTACGAGCAGTACTTC. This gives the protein CASRPGGALYEQYF.

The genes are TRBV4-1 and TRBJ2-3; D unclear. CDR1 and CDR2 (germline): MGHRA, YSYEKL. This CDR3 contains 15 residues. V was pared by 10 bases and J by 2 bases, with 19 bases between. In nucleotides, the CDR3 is TGCGCCACAGCGAGTCTCCCCATCGACACAGATACGCAGTATTTT. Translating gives CATASLPIDTDTQYF.

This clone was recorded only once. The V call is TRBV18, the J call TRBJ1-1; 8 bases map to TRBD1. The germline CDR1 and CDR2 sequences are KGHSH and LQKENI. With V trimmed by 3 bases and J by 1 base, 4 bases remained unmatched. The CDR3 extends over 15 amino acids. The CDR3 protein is CASSPTDRGNTEAFF. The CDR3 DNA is TGTGCCAGCTCACCTACCGACAGGGGGAACACTGAAGCTTTCTTT.

Here the CDR3 DNA reads TGTGCCAGCAGCCAAGTTGGTGGCGAGACCCAGTACTTC. It specifies CASSQVGGETQYF. The rearrangement uses TRBV4-2 and TRBJ2-5; D is undetermined. The CDR3 is made up of 13 amino acids. Germline V gene lookup returns CDR1 LGHNA and CDR2 YNFKEQ. Trimming removed 1 base from V and 5 bases from J, with 8 bases in between.

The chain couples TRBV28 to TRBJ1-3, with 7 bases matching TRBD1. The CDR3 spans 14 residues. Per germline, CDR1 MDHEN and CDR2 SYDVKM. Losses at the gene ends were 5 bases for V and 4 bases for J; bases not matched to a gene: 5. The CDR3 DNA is TGTGCCAGCAGTACGACAGGGCGGGGAAACACCATATATTTT. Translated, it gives CASSTTGRGNTIYF.

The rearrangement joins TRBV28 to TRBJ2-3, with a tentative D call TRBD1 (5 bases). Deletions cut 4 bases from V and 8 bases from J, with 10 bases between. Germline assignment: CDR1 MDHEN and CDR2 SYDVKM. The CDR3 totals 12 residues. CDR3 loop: CASSSGWGTQYF. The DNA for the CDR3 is TGTGCCAGCAGTTCAGGGTGGGGTACGCAGTATTTT.

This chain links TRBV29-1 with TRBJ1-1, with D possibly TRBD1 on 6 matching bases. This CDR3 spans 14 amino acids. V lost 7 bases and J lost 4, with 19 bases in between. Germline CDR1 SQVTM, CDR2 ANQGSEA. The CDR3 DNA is TGCAGCGGACGGCCCGGGGGGCCGGGCACTGAAGCTTTCTTT. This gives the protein CSGRPGGPGTEAFF.

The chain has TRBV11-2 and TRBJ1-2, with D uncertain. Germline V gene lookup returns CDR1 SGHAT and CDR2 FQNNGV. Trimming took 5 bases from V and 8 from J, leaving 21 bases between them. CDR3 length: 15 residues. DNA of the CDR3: TGTGCCAGCAGCCTGACACCGCGAGGGATTGGAGGCTACACCTTC. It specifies CASSLTPRGIGGYTF.

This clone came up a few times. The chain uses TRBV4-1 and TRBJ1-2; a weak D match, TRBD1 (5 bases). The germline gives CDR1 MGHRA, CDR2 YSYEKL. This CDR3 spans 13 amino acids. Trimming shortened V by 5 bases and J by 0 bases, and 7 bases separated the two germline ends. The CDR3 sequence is CASSGGSNYGYTF. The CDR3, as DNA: TGCGCCAGCAGCGGGGGGTCTAACTATGGCTACACCTTC.

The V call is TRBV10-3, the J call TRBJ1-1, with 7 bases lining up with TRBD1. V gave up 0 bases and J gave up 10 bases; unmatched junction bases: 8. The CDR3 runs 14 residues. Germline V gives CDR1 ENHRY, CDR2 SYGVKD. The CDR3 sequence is CAISESKGDRGAFF. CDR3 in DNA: TGTGCCATCAGTGAGTCGAAGGGGGACAGAGGAGCTTTCTTT.

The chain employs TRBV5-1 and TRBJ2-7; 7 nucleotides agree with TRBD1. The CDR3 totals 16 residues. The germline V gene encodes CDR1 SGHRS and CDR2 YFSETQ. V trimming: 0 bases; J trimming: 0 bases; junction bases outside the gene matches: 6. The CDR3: CASSLGPAGGSYEQYF. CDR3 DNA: TGCGCCAGCAGCTTGGGGCCTGCAGGGGGCTCCTACGAGCAGTACTTC.

CDR3 protein: CAIGQGKNSNQPQHF. Written as DNA, the CDR3 is TGTGCCATAGGACAGGGGAAGAATAGCAATCAGCCCCAGCATTTT. This chain links TRBV24-1 with TRBJ1-5; 9 nucleotides line up with TRBD1. Germline CDR1 is KGHDR and CDR2 is SFDVKD. V was pared by 11 bases and J by 0 bases, with 7 bases of the junction left unmatched. CDR3 length: 15 residues.

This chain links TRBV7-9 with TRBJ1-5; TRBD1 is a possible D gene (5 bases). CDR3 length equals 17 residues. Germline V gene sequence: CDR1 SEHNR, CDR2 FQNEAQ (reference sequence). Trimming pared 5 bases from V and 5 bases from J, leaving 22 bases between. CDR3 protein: CASSPSGRVEEHQPQHF. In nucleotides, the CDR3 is TGTGCCAGCAGCCCTTCGGGCAGGGTGGAAGAACATCAGCCCCAGCATTTT.

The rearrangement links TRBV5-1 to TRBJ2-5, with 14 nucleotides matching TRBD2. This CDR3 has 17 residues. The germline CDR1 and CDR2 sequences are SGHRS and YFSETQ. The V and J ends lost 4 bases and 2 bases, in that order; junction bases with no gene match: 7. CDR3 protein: CASSPGTSGGTQETQYF. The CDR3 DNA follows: TGCGCCAGCAGCCCCGGGACTAGCGGGGGAACTCAAGAGACCCAGTACTTC.

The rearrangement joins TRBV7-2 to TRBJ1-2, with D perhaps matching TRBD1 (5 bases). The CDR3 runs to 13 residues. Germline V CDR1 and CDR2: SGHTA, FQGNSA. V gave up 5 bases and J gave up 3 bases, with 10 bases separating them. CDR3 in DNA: TGTGCCAGCAGCCCGGCCAGGGACTATGGCTACACCTTC. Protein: CASSPARDYGYTF.